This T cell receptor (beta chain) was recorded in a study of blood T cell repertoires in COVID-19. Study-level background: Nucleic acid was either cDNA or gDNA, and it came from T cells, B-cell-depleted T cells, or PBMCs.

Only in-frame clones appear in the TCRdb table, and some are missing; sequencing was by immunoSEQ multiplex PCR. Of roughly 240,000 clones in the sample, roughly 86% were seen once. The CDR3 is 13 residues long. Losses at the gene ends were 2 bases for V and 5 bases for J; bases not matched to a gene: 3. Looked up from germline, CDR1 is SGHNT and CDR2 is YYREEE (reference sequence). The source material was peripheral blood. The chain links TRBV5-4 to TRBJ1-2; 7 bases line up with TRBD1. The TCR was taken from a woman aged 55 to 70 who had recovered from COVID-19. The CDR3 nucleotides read TGTGCCAGCAGCTTAGGGACAGAGTATGGCTACACCTTC. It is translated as CASSLGTEYGYTF.